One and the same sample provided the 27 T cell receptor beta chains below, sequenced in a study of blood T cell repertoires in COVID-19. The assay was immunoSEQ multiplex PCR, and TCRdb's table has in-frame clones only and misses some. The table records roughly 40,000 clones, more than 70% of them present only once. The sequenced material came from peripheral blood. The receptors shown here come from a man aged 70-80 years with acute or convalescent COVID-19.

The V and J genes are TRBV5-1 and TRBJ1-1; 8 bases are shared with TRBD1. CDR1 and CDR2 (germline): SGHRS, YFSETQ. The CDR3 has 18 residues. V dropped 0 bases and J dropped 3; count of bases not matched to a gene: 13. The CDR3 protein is CASSLVLLSTGGDTEAFF. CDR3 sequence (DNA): TGCGCCAGCAGCTTGGTCCTCCTTAGTACAGGGGGTGACACTGAAGCTTTCTTT.

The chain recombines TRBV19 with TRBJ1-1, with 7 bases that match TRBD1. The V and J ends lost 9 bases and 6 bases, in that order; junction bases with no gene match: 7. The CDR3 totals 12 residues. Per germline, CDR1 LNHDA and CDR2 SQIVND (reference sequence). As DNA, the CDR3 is TGTGCCAGCAAAGGGGGCCGCGCTGAAGCTTTCTTT. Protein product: CASKGGRAEAFF.

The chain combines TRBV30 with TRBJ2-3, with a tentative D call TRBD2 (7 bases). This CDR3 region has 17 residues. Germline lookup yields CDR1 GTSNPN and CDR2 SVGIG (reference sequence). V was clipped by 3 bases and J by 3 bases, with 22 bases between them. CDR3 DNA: TGTGCCTGGAGAGAGGGGGGGCTCCCTATAGGAACAGATACGCAGTATTTT. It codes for CAWREGGLPIGTDTQYF.

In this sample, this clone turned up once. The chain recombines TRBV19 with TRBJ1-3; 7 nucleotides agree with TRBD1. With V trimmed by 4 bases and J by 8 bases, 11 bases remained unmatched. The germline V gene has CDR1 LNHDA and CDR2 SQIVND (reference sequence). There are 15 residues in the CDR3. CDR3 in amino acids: CASSTPNHRGHTIYF. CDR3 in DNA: TGTGCCAGTAGTACGCCCAACCACAGGGGACACACCATATATTTT.

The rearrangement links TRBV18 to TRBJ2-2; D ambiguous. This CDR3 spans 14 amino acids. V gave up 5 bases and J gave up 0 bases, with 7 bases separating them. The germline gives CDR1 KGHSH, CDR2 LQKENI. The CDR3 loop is CASSGSTNTGELFF. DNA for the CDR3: TGTGCCAGCTCAGGCTCGACGAACACCGGGGAGCTGTTTTTT.

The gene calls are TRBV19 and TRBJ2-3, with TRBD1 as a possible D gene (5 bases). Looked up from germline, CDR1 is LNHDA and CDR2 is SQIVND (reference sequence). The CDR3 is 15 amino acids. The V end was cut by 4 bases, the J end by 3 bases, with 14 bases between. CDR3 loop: CASSSGGRVTDTQYF. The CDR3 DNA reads TGTGCCAGTAGTAGCGGTGGCAGGGTGACAGATACGCAGTATTTT.

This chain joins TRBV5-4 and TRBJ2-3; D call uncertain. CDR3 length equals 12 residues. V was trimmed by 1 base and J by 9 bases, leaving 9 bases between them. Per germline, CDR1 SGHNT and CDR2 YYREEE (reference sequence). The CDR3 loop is CASSLPRYTQYF. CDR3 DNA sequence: TGTGCCAGCAGCTTGCCGCGTTACACGCAGTATTTT.

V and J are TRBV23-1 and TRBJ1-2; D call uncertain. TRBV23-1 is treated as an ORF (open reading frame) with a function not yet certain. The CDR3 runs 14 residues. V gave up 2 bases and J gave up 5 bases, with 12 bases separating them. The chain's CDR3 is CASSQPGGHYGYTF. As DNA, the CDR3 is TGCGCCAGCAGTCAACCGGGAGGTCATTATGGCTACACCTTC.

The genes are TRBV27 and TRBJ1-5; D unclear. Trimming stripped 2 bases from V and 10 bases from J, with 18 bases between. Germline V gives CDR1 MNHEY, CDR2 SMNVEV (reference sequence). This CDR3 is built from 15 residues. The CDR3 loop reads CASSLQIGGSGPQHF. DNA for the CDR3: TGTGCCAGCAGTTTACAAATCGGCGGGAGCGGCCCCCAGCATTTT.

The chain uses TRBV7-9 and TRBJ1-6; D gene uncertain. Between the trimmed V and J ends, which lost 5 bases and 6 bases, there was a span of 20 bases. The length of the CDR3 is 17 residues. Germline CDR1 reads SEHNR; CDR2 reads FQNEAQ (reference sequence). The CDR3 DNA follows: TGTGCCAGCAGCGACTGGAGACACCAACGGGGTAATTCACCCCTCCACTTT. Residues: CASSDWRHQRGNSPLHF.

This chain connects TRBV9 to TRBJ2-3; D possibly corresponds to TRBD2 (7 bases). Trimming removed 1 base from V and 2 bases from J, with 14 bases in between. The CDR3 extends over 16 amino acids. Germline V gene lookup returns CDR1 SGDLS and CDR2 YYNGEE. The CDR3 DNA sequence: TGTGCCAGCAGCGTAACGGGGGGCCCTAACACAGATACGCAGTATTTT. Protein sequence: CASSVTGGPNTDTQYF.

The CDR3 DNA is TGTGCCAGCAATCGACAGGGGTGGGCAGATACGCAGTATTTT. This sequence encodes CASNRQGWADTQYF. The chain recombines TRBV6-5 with TRBJ2-3; 8 positions match TRBD1. The CDR3 sequence is 14 residues long. CDR1 and CDR2 from the germline V gene are MNHEY and SVGAGI. J lost 4 bases, V lost 7 bases, and 7 bases had no gene match.

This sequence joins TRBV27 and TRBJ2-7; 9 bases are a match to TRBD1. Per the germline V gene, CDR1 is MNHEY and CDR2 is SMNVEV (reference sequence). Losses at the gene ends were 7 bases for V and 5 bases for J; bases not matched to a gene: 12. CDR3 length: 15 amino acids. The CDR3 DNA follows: TGTGCCAGCACCAGATTGGGACAGGGAAGCGACGAGCAGTACTTC. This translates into CASTRLGQGSDEQYF.

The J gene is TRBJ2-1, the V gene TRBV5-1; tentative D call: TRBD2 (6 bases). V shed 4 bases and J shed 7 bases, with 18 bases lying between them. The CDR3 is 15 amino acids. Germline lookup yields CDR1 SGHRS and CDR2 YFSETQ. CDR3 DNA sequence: TGCGCCAGCAGCCCGCTGGGGGGTAGCATAAATGAGCAGTTCTTC. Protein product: CASSPLGGSINEQFF. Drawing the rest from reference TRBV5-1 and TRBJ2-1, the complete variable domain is KAGVTQTPRYLIKTRGQQVTLSCSPISGHRSVSWYQQTPGQGLQFLFEYFSETQRNKGNFPGRFSGRQFSNSRSEMNVSTLELGDSALYLCASSPLGGSINEQFFGPGTRLTVL.

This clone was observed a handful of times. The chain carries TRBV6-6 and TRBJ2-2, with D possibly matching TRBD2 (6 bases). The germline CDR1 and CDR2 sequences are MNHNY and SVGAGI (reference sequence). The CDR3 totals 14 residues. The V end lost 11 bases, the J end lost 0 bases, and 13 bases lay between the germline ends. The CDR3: CAAEGGTNTGELFF. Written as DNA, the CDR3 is TGTGCCGCGGAGGGTGGGACGAACACCGGGGAGCTGTTTTTT.

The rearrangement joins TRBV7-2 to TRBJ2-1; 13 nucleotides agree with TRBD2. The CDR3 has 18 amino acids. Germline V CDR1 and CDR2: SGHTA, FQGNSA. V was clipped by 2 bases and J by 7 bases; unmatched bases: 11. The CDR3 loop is CASSLMGTGGLAGNEQFF. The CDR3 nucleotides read TGTGCCAGCAGCTTAATGGGTACGGGGGGACTAGCGGGGAATGAGCAGTTCTTC.

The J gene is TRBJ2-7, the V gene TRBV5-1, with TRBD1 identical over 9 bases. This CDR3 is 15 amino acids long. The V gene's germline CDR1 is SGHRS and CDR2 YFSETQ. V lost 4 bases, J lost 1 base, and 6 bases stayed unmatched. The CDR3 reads CASSPQGQGSYEQYF. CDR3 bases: TGCGCCAGCAGCCCTCAGGGACAGGGATCCTACGAGCAGTACTTC. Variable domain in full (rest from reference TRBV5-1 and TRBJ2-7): KAGVTQTPRYLIKTRGQQVTLSCSPISGHRSVSWYQQTPGQGLQFLFEYFSETQRNKGNFPGRFSGRQFSNSRSEMNVSTLELGDSALYLCASSPQGQGSYEQYFGPGTRLTVT.

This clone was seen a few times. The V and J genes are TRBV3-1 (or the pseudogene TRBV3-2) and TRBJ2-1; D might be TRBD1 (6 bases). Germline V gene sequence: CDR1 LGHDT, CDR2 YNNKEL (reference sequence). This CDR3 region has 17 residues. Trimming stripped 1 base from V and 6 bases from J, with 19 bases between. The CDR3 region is CASSQVVRDTNSNEQFF. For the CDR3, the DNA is TGTGCCAGCAGCCAAGTGGTCCGGGACACCAATTCCAATGAGCAGTTCTTC.

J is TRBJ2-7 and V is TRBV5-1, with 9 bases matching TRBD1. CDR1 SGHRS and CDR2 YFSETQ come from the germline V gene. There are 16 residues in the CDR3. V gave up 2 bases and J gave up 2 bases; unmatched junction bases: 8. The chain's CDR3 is CASSFAEGQGTYEQYF. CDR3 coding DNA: TGCGCCAGCAGCTTCGCCGAGGGACAGGGAACCTACGAGCAGTACTTC.

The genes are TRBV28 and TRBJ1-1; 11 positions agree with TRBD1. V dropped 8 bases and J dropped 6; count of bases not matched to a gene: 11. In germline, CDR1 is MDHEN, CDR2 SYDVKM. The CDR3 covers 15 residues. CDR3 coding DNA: TGTGCCAGCGGGCTTTCCGGGACAGGGGGTCCTGAAGCTTTCTTT. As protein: CASGLSGTGGPEAFF.

CDR3 sequence reads: CASSGQFSQPQHF. The CDR3 region has the DNA TGTGCCAGCAGCGGACAGTTCAGTCAGCCCCAGCATTTT. The V call is TRBV12-3 or TRBV12-4, the J call TRBJ1-5, with D tentatively TRBD1 (6 bases). There are 13 residues in the CDR3. V lost 6 bases and J lost 6, with 12 bases in between.

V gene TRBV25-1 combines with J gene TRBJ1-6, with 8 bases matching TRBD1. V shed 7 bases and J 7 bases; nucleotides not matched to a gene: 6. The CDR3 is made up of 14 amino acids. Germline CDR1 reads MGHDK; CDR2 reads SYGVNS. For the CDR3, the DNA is TGTGCCAGCACTAAGGACAGGGTAAATTCACCCCTCCACTTT. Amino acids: CASTKDRVNSPLHF.

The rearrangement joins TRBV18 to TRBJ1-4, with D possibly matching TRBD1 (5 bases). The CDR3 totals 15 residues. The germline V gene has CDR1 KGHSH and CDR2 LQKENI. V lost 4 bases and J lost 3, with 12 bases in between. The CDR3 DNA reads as TGTGCCAGCTCACTGCTTTCGGGGGCTAATGAAAAACTGTTTTTT. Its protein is CASSLLSGANEKLFF.

DNA of the CDR3: TGTGCCAGCAGTTTTCTATCGAACACTGAAGCTTTCTTT. Amino acids: CASSFLSNTEAFF. The genes are TRBV27 and TRBJ1-1; D gene unclear. The germline V and J ends were trimmed by 3 bases and 1 base, with 6 bases remaining between them. This CDR3 comprises 13 residues. Germline V CDR1 and CDR2: MNHEY, SMNVEV (reference sequence).

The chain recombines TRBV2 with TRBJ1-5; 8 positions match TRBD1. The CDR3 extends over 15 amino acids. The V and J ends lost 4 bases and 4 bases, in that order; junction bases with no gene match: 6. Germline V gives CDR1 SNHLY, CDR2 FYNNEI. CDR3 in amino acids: CASSGGQATNQPQHF. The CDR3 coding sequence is TGTGCCAGCAGTGGGGGACAGGCTACGAATCAGCCCCAGCATTTT.

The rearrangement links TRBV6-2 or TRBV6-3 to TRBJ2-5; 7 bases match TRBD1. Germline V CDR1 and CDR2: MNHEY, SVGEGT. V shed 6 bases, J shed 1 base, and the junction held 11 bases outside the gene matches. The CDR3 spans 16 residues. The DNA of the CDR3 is TGTGCCAGCAGCTCTTCTCGGACAGGCGGCCAAGAGACCCAGTACTTC. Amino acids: CASSSSRTGGQETQYF.

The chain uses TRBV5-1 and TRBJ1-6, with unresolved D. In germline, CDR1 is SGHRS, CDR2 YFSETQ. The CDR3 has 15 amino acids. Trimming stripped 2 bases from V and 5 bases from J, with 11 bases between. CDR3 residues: CASSFNSRNNSPLHF. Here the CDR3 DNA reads TGCGCCAGCAGCTTTAACAGTCGCAATAATTCACCCCTCCACTTT.